One and the same sample provided the 2 T cell receptor beta chains below, sequenced in a study of graft-versus-host responses after intestinal transplantation (dated by TCRdb to about 2021). For these receptors, no antigen is known. The library was produced with the immunoSEQ multiplex PCR assay. Drawn from immuneACCESS, this table holds only the in-frame rearrangements with V and J called that TCRdb kept. Clones are partly lost; checked studies trace under half to an unresolved V gene and leave the rest unexplained. Present in this sample are around 110,000 clones, 90% to 95% of which were seen just once. The top ten clonotypes cover less than 1.5% of the sample. The time point label here, explained by the study, means: cells obtained before transplantation from donor or recipient. Here the sequenced sample was unstimulated CD8+ T cells sorted from spleen or lymph node cells, taken before transplant. The receptor source for this set is a human donor who was the organ donor for an intestinal transplant.

As to this clone: The CDR3 end shows no conserved phenylalanine or tryptophan, and so a read error is likely. V is TRBV19 and J is TRBJ1-1; 8 positions match TRBD1. This CDR3 contains 14 residues. Trimming took 10 bases from V and 4 from J; bases not matched to a gene: 11. The germline V gene encodes CDR1 LNHDA and CDR2 SQIVND (reference sequence). CDR3 sequence (DNA): TGTGCCACCGCGAAACAGGGGGTCGGCACTGAAGCTTTCTCT. Amino acids: CATAKQGVGTEAFS.

This chain uses TRBV19 with TRBJ1-1; D is unclear. This CDR3 is 13 amino acids long. Germline CDR1 LNHDA, CDR2 SQIVND (reference sequence). V lost 5 bases and J 4 bases, leaving 11 bases between the germline ends. The DNA of the CDR3 is TGTGCCAGTAGTGCGACGGGGAGCACTGAAGCTTTCTTT. It codes for CASSATGSTEAFF.